The TCR beta chain described here comes from a study of T cell repertoires in cytomegalovirus infection. Study as a whole: Public TCR beta signatures marked donors with CMV infection and the matching HLA. Study-level results: CMV-specific TCR beta clonotypes restricted by HLA-C dominated the ex vivo response.

Germline CDR1 SEHNR, CDR2 FQNEAQ (reference sequence). With 2 bases removed from V and 5 bases from J, the gap between germline ends came to 18 bases. This CDR3 region has 16 residues. TCRdb re-called the reads with MiXCR, one entry per CDR3 protein. The sample shows more than 55,000 distinct CDR3 sequences, more than 20% of them seen only once. This clonotype appeared a few times. The antigen is undetermined. The rearrangement uses TRBV7-9 and TRBJ2-5; D gene uncertain. This specimen was CD8+ T cells from cultured PBMCs, taken from culture after CMV antigen stimulation. This receptor was taken from a human donor in good health (CMV status not recorded). Some clones in this sample may be carry-over from other donors' samples. The CDR3 loop reads CASSLIEGPSTETQYF. CDR3 nucleotide sequence: TGTGCCAGCAGCTTAATCGAAGGACCAAGCACGGAGACCCAGTACTTC.